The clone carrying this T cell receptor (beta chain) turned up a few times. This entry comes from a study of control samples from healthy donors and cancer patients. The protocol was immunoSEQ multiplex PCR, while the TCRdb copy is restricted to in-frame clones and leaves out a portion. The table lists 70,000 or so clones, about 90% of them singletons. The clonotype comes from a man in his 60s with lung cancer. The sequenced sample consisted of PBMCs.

CDR3 sequence reads: CASSRTGTGANEQFF. The CDR3 DNA sequence: TGTGCCAGCAGCCGAACCGGGACAGGGGCAAATGAGCAGTTCTTC. The chain couples TRBV13 to TRBJ2-1, with 10 bases matching TRBD1. Germline CDR1 and CDR2: PRHDT and FYEKMQ (reference sequence). V dropped 5 bases and J dropped 7; count of bases not matched to a gene: 8. The CDR3 sequence is 15 residues long.